This T cell receptor beta chain was recorded in a study of control samples from healthy donors and cancer patients. Profiling relied on immunoSEQ multiplex PCR, and the TCRdb table lists in-frame clones only, not all of them. The sample lists nearly 200,000 clones, over 80% occurring once. Sequencing was carried out using blood. The TCR comes from a man between 25 and 39 years old in good health.

CDR3 sequence (DNA): TGTGCCAGCAGTACCAACCGTGGGGTTGGTCTGGGCTACACCTTC. Amino acid sequence: CASSTNRGVGLGYTF. The chain recombines TRBV25-1 with TRBJ1-2; no clear D gene. Per the germline V gene, CDR1 is MGHDK and CDR2 is SYGVNS. This CDR3 has 15 amino acids. The V end was cut by 5 bases, the J end by 8 bases, with 21 bases between.